This T cell receptor (beta chain) was retrieved from a study of blood T cells in healthy people across ages. Points from the study as a whole: There was no known CMV status for donors, so expanded clonotype changes were possibly confounded. Diversity estimated from one million T cells was considered an underestimate.

At least ten counts were recorded for this clonotype. Its antigen is undetermined. This CDR3 comprises 15 residues. Trimming cost V 7 bases and J 1 base; bases outside gene matches: 9. Germline lookup yields CDR1 LGHNA and CDR2 YNFKEQ. A second about 6 to 12 cycle PCR used barcoded and J-beta primers. Each cDNA molecule was tagged by a template-switch adaptor with 12 random nucleotides. TCRdb passed the 5' RACE reads through MiXCR, listing each CDR3 protein once. The profile shows 1.8 million or so distinct CDR3 sequences, approximately 40% of them singletons. Every sample gave at least 5 micrograms of total RNA when it was extracted.

The receptor's source is a human donor in good health. The chain is built from TRBV4-2 and TRBJ1-2, with TRBD1 matching over 7 bases. Sequenced: blood. The CDR3 reads CASNRDRASNYGYTF. The CDR3 DNA sequence: TGTGCCAGCAACCGAGACAGGGCGAGTAACTATGGCTACACCTTC.